Each of the 3 T cell receptor beta chains below was sequenced from the same sample in a study of T cells after yellow fever vaccination. TCRdb itself ran the 5' RACE reads through MiXCR, one entry per CDR3 protein. This table holds 600,000 to 750,000 distinct CDR3 sequences, 10% to 15% found once. Source: PBMCs, taken on the day of the yellow fever booster vaccination. The receptors stem from a man aged 30 to 39 who received the YFV17D yellow fever vaccine.

This clonotype was picked up a small number of times. This sequence joins TRBV7-2 and TRBJ1-5, with a possible D match to TRBD1 (6 bases). Per germline, CDR1 SGHTA and CDR2 FQGNSA. The CDR3 runs to 14 residues. V was shortened by 5 bases and J by 5 bases, with 13 bases between the two germline ends. CDR3 loop: CASSETRGDQPQHF. The CDR3 region has the DNA TGTGCCAGCAGCGAAACGAGGGGGGATCAGCCCCAGCATTTT.

The chain carries TRBV12-3 or TRBV12-4 and TRBJ1-1; 10 bases align to TRBD1. This CDR3 comprises 14 residues. The junction had 5 bases not matched to a gene; V was cut back by 4 bases and J by 6 bases. The chain's CDR3 is CASSSSGQGPEAFF. The DNA for the CDR3 is TGTGCCAGCAGTTCCTCGGGACAGGGGCCTGAAGCTTTCTTT.

The sample holds a few counts of this clonotype. The chain links TRBV20-1 to TRBJ2-7, with 7 nucleotides matching TRBD1. This CDR3 is built from 15 residues. Per the germline V gene, CDR1 is DFQATT and CDR2 is SNEGSKA (reference sequence). V shed 6 bases and J 2 bases; nucleotides not matched to a gene: 13. The CDR3 region has the DNA TGCAGTGCCAAGGGGGCCCCCGGGACCACCTACGAGCAGTACTTC. Protein sequence: CSAKGAPGTTYEQYF.